This is a list of T cell receptor beta chains from one sample in a study of blood T cell repertoires in COVID-19. The protocol was immunoSEQ multiplex PCR, while the TCRdb copy is restricted to in-frame clones and leaves out a portion. The profile shows 100,000 to 150,000 clones, roughly 83% of them singletons. Sequencing input: peripheral blood. These receptors originate from a man in his sixties with acute or convalescent COVID-19. Both conserved end residues are part of each CDR3. The D gene is left open where the match is weak. Rows give clone size only sometimes, using once, few, many, or a class for an expanded clone.

V	size	J	D	DNA	CDR3
TRBV10-3	.	TRBJ1-1	.	TGTGCCATCAGTGAGTCGCGGGGTAGGAACACTGAAGCTTTCTTT	CAISESRGRNTEAFF
TRBV6-2/TRBV6-3	.	TRBJ2-3	.	TGTGCCAGCAGTTACCAATGGTTAGACACAGATACGCAGTATTTT	CASSYQWLDTDTQYF
TRBV19	.	TRBJ1-3	.	TGTGCCAGTAGTCCTAGGATACCTGGAAACACCATATATTTT	CASSPRIPGNTIYF
TRBV6-5	few	TRBJ1-5	.	TGTGCCAGCAGGGACAGTCATAGCAATCAGCCCCAGCATTTT	CASRDSHSNQPQHF
TRBV6-5	.	TRBJ1-4	.	TGTGCCAGCAGTTACTCCGGACAGCCGGGGGGTGAAAAACTGTTTTTT	CASSYSGQPGGEKLFF
TRBV5-1	.	TRBJ1-1	TRBD1	TGCGCCAGCAGCCGCGCTATGACAGGGAAGGTGAACACTGAAGCTTTCTTT	CASSRAMTGKVNTEAFF
TRBV3-1/TRBV3-2	.	TRBJ1-2	.	TGTGCCAGCAGCCAAGGCCAGGTGCCGATCTATGGCTACACCTTC	CASSQGQVPIYGYTF
TRBV9	once	TRBJ2-1	TRBD2	TGTGCCAGCACTTTAGGTGTAGCGGGAGGGATAAATGAGCAGTTCTTC	CASTLGVAGGINEQFF
TRBV7-6	.	TRBJ2-7	TRBD1	TGTGCCAGCAGCCTGACAGGGGAAGGCGAGCAGTACTTC	CASSLTGEGEQYF
TRBV21-1	.	TRBJ2-7	.	TGTGCCAGCAGCAATTCTGGACTAGTATACGAGCAGTACTTC	CASSNSGLVYEQYF
TRBV9	.	TRBJ1-2	TRBD1	TGTGCCAGCAGCGTAGCGGGGGACAGTCGTGGCTACACCTTC	CASSVAGDSRGYTF
TRBV27	.	TRBJ2-2	.	TGTGCCAGCACTACCGGGGAGCTGTTTTTT	CASTTGELFF
TRBV18	.	TRBJ2-7	.	TGTGCCAGCTCACCGGGCCCAAACAACGAGCAGTACTTC	CASSPGPNNEQYF
TRBV5-1	once	TRBJ2-3	TRBD2	TGCGCCAGCAGCTTGGTGCTAGCGGGAGCGGATACGCAGTATTTT	CASSLVLAGADTQYF
TRBV24-1	.	TRBJ2-1	TRBD1	TGTGCCACCAGTGATCGGACGGGACAGGGTAACAATGAGCAGTTCTTC	CATSDRTGQGNNEQFF
TRBV5-4	.	TRBJ2-5	.	TGTGCCAGCAGCTTGGTTAGCGGAGAGGAGCGGGAGACCCAGTACTTC	CASSLVSGEERETQYF
TRBV10-2	.	TRBJ1-1	TRBD1	TGCGCCAGCAGCACTGCGGACAGGGTCTCTAGAGCTTTCTTT	CASSTADRVSRAFF
TRBV5-6	.	TRBJ2-7	.	TGTGCCAGCAGCTTTAGCGACTCGCAGGTCTACGAGCAGTACTTC	CASSFSDSQVYEQYF
TRBV6-5	once	TRBJ2-5	.	TGTGCCAGCAAGGGGGAAGAGACCCAGTACTTC	CASKGEETQYF
TRBV2	.	TRBJ2-7	.	TGTGCCAGCAGCCTTAAGCACGAGCAGTACTTC	CASSLKHEQYF
TRBV5-4	.	TRBJ1-3	TRBD1	TGTGCCAGCAGCGCCACAGGGGGAAGGATTGGAAACACCATATATTTT	CASSATGGRIGNTIYF
TRBV24-1	.	TRBJ1-2	.	TGTGCCACCAGGGGAGACAACTATGGCTACACCTTC	CATRGDNYGYTF
TRBV7-9	.	TRBJ2-7	TRBD1	TGTGCCAGCAGCTTAACGGGAGACAGGGGTCACGAGCAGTACTTC	CASSLTGDRGHEQYF
TRBV7-3	.	TRBJ2-1	TRBD2	TGTGCCAGCAGCCGGAGGGCCGGACTAGCGGGGTTTGGCAATGAGCAGTTCTTC	CASSRRAGLAGFGNEQFF
TRBV2	.	TRBJ1-1	.	TGTGCCAGCAGTGGTGAGATTGGGAACACTGAAGCTTTCTTT	CASSGEIGNTEAFF
TRBV5-1	.	TRBJ1-6	.	TGCGCCAGCAGCTGGGAGGGCCTAGGTAATTCACCCCTCCACTTT	CASSWEGLGNSPLHF
TRBV23-1	.	TRBJ1-1	TRBD1	TGCGCCAGCAGTCAACCGGACAGGGTAAAAGCGGCGAACACTGAAGCTTTCTTT	CASSQPDRVKAANTEAFF
TRBV6-5	.	TRBJ2-7	TRBD2	TGTGCCAGTAGGACTAGCGGGTTCTCCTACGAGCAGTACTTC	CASRTSGFSYEQYF